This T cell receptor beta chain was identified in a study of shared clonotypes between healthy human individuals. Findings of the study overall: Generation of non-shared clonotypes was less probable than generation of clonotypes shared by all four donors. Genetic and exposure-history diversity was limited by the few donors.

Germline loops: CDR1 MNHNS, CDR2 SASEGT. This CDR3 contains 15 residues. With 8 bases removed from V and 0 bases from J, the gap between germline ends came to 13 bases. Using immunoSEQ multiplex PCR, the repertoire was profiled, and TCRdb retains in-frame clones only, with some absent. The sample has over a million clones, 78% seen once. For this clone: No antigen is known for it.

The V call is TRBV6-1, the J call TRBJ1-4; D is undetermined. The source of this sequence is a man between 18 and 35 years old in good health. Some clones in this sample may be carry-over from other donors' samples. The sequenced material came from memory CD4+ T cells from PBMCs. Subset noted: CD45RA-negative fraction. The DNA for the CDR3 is TGTGCCAGCCGGGAGAGGGCTGCAACTAATGAAAAACTGTTTTTT. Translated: CASRERAATNEKLFF.